The 4 T cell receptor beta chains in this list originate from one sample, sequenced in a study of response to subunit inactivated influenza vaccine. TCRdb analysed the RT-PCR reads with MiXCR anew, one entry per CDR3 protein. The profile covers roughly 180,000 distinct CDR3 sequences, with approximately 8.7% appearing a single time and approximately 10% taken by the ten largest. Source: non-naive T cells sorted from PBMCs, taken on the day of vaccination. Receptors were obtained from a man between 45 and 60 years old who received an inactivated influenza vaccine.

This clonotype occurred many times. The chain links TRBV20-1 to TRBJ2-7; a possible D gene is TRBD1 (5 bases). CDR3 size: 12 residues. Germline CDR1 and CDR2: DFQATT and SNEGSKA (reference sequence). V lost 5 bases, J lost 3 bases, and 11 bases lay in between. CDR3 sequence: CSALQGSYEQYF. DNA for the CDR3: TGCAGTGCTCTTCAGGGTAGCTACGAGCAGTACTTC.

Concerning this clonotype: This may be a read error, as it is one base from a much larger clone. This rearrangement joins TRBV4-3 to TRBJ1-2; possibly TRBD1 for D (6 bases). CDR3 length: 14 amino acids. Trimming left V 7 bases short and J 3 bases short, with 15 bases between. Germline loops: CDR1 LGHNA, CDR2 YSLEER. CDR3 residues: CASNRDKAYYGYTF. CDR3 DNA sequence: TGCGCCAGCAACCGGGACAAGGCGTACTATGGCTACACCTTC.

This clonotype was counted ten times or more. The gene calls are TRBV5-1 and TRBJ1-4; tentatively, D is TRBD1 (5 bases). This CDR3 has 16 residues. The germline V gene encodes CDR1 SGHRS and CDR2 YFSETQ. V lost 9 bases and J lost 8, with 26 bases in between. The CDR3 DNA sequence: TGCGCCACCCAGTTCCAACAGGCTCAAGGGTGCGAAAAACTGTTTTTT. This sequence encodes CATQFQQAQGCEKLFF.

A few counts support this clonotype. The chain has TRBV20-1 and TRBJ2-7; perhaps TRBD2 as D (5 bases). Germline-derived CDR1 and CDR2 are DFQATT and SNEGSKA (reference sequence). Deletions cut 4 bases from V and 3 bases from J, with 16 bases between. The CDR3 has 14 amino acids. The CDR3: CSAIMGRRFYEQYF. In DNA, the CDR3 is TGCAGTGCTATAATGGGGAGACGGTTCTACGAGCAGTACTTC.